This TCR beta chain was captured in a study of T-cell reconstitution after alpha-beta-depleted transplantation in children. Preparation of the TCRbeta library was carried out with unique molecular identifiers. A single record per CDR3 protein comes from TCRdb applying MiXCR to the PCR reads. The data show approximately 300,000 distinct CDR3 sequences, with roughly a tenth seen just once and over 6% held by the top ten. As to this clonotype: This may be a read error, as it is one base from a much larger clone.

Sequencing was performed on PBMCs, taken before TCRalphabeta/CD19-depleted stem cell transplant. The source of this sequence is a boy under three years old with acute myeloid leukemia, due to receive a stem cell transplant.

CDR3 nucleotides: TGTGCCAGCAGCTTAGAGGTGGTACAGGGGCGCAAGGGCATTCAGTACTTC. Its protein product is CASSLEVVQGRKGIQYF. The chain has TRBV11-2 and TRBJ2-4; 7 bases line up with TRBD1. The CDR3 extends over 17 amino acids. Germline V CDR1 and CDR2: SGHAT, FQNNGV. V shed 0 bases and J 9 bases; nucleotides not matched to a gene: 14. Drawing the rest from reference TRBV11-2 and TRBJ2-4, the complete variable domain is EAGVAQSPRYKIIEKRQSVAFWCNPISGHATLYWYQQILGQGPKLLIQFQNNGVVDDSQLPKDRFSAERLKGVDSTLKIQPAKLEDSAVYLCASSLEVVQGRKGIQYFGAGTRLSVL.